The clone carrying this T cell receptor (beta chain) showed up just once. The length of the CDR3 is 14 residues. Trimming left V 1 base short and J 3 bases short, with 10 bases between. In germline, CDR1 is SGHAT, CDR2 FQNNGV. This entry is derived from a study of T cell responses to AZD1222 COVID-19 vaccine. Some clones are missing from TCRdb's copy, which holds only in-frame ones; the method was immunoSEQ multiplex PCR. Among tens of thousands of clones, about 85% were seen once, and the ten largest hold 13%. The TCR originated in an adult in good health. This material consisted of peripheral blood, taken on day 0 of AZD1222 vaccination. The V gene is TRBV11-2, the J gene TRBJ2-7; weak D call: TRBD1 (6 bases). The CDR3 bases are TGTGCCAGCAGCTTAGGACCACAGGGCTACGAGCAGTACTTC. It is translated as CASSLGPQGYEQYF.